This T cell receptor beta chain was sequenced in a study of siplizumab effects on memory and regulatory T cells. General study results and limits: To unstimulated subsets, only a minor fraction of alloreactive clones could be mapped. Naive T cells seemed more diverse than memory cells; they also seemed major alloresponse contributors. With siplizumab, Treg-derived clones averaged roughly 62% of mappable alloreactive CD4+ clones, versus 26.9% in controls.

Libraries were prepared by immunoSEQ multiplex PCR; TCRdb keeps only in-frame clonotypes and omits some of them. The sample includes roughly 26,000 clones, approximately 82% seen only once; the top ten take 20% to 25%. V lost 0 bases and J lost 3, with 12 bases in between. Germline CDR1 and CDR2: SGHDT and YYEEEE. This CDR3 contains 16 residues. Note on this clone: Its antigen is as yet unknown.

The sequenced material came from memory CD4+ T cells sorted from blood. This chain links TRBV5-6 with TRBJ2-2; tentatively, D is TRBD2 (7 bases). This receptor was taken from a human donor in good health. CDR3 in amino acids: CASSLDWGGDTGELFF. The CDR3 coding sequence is TGTGCCAGCAGCTTGGATTGGGGGGGCGACACCGGGGAGCTGTTTTTT.